These 21 T cell receptor beta chains share one sample of origin, sequenced in a study of T cells in Graves' hyperthyroidism and ophthalmopathy (dated by TCRdb to about 2019). Libraries came from multiplex PCR. For sequencing, an Illumina HiSeq 2000 was employed. The TCR beta CDR3 regions were amplified from RNA transcripts. The TCR CDR3 was subjected to a first round of RT-PCR using the HTBI primer set and the Qiagen OneStep RT-PCR kit. TCRdb's own reprocessing of the public reads used fastp at Q25 and MiXCR and kept productive beta chains. CDR3 protein duplicates are merged, each entry listing the most common genes and DNA. The sample table shows more than 150,000 distinct CDR3 sequences, and over 15% are seen once. Roughly 30% of the sample is held by the ten biggest clonotypes. The specimen was blood. All receptors come from a woman between 50 and 59 years old with Graves' hyperthyroidism.

The table lists this clonotype with many counts. The chain employs TRBV27 and TRBJ2-2; TRBD2 might be the D (6 bases). There are 15 residues in the CDR3. Trimming left V 1 base short and J 7 bases short, with 13 bases between. Germline CDR1 is MNHEY and CDR2 is SMNVEV (reference sequence). The CDR3 reads CASSLYRGSDGELFF. For the CDR3, the DNA is TGTGCCAGCAGTTTATATCGGGGGAGCGACGGGGAGCTGTTTTTT.

This clonotype came up many times. The chain uses TRBV7-9 and TRBJ1-1; D remains unclear. The V and J ends lost 4 bases and 0 bases respectively, with 9 bases between them. This CDR3 contains 14 residues. Germline values: CDR1 SEHNR, CDR2 FQNEAQ (reference sequence). The CDR3 bases are TGTGCCAGCAGCTCCCTTCAGGTGAACACTGAAGCTTTCTTT. This translates into CASSSLQVNTEAFF.

In this sample, this clonotype turned up many times. The chain is built from TRBV7-6 and TRBJ2-7; 10 nucleotides agree with TRBD2. CDR3 length equals 18 residues. The trim removed 6 bases at V and 3 bases at J, leaving 17 bases unmatched. The germline CDR1 and CDR2 sequences are SGHVS and FNYEAQ. The CDR3 is CASSINPPGLATNYEQYF. Here the CDR3 DNA reads TGTGCCAGCAGTATCAACCCACCGGGACTAGCGACCAACTACGAGCAGTACTTC. The whole variable domain, remainder taken from reference TRBV7-6 and TRBJ2-7, is GAGVSQSPRYKVTKRGQDVALRCDPISGHVSLYWYRQALGQGPEFLTYFNYEAQQDKSGLPNDRFSAERPEGSISTLTIQRTEQRDSAMYRCASSINPPGLATNYEQYFGPGTRLTVT.

In nucleotides, the CDR3 is TGTGCCAGCAGCGCAAGGACAGGGGGAGTGGGAGTCCGGGAGTGGGAGACCCAGTACTTC. Protein product: CASSARTGGVGVREWETQYF. J is TRBJ2-5 and V is TRBV13; 10 bases agree with TRBD1. V gave up 5 bases and J gave up 5 bases; unmatched junction bases: 23. Germline CDR1 reads PRHDT; CDR2 reads FYEKMQ (reference sequence). The CDR3 has 20 residues.

The gene calls are TRBV19 and TRBJ1-5, with D unresolved. Trimming stripped 4 bases from V and 0 bases from J, with 4 bases between. The germline V gene has CDR1 LNHDA and CDR2 SQIVND (reference sequence). The CDR3 contains 13 residues. Here the CDR3 reads CASSRVSNQPQHF. The CDR3 nucleotides are TGTGCCAGTAGTAGGGTTAGCAATCAGCCCCAGCATTTT.

This clonotype was detected ten times or more. The chain has TRBV24-1 and TRBJ1-1; TRBD1 matches 9 bases. The CDR3 consists of 14 residues. V gave up 4 bases and J gave up 6 bases; unmatched junction bases: 5. The V gene's germline CDR1 is KGHDR and CDR2 SFDVKD. CDR3 sequence (DNA): TGTGCCACCAGTGACGGGACAGGGAGCGCTGAAGCTTTCTTT. Its translation is CATSDGTGSAEAFF.

This clonotype was seen a handful of times. The rearrangement links TRBV7-8 to TRBJ2-7, with 7 bases fitting TRBD2. With 6 bases clipped from V and 0 bases from J, the junction kept 8 bases outside the gene matches. CDR1 is SGHVS, CDR2 FQNEAQ, per germline. The CDR3 contains 15 residues. DNA of the CDR3: TGTGCCAGCAGAATTCTAGCGGACTTCTCCTACGAGCAGTACTTC. Amino acid sequence: CASRILADFSYEQYF.

This clonotype came up a few times. The J gene is TRBJ1-6, the V gene TRBV7-2; possibly TRBD1 for D (5 bases). This CDR3 has 14 amino acids. Germline V gene data show CDR1 as SGHTA and CDR2 as FQGNSA. Trimming stripped 4 bases from V and 9 bases from J, with 13 bases between. In DNA, the CDR3 is TGTGCCAGCAGCTGGGACGTATCAGGTTCACCCCTCCACTTT. This translates into CASSWDVSGSPLHF.

This clonotype has a handful of counts. The genes are TRBV5-1 and TRBJ2-2, with 7 bases that match TRBD2. This CDR3 spans 13 amino acids. Germline CDR1 is SGHRS and CDR2 is YFSETQ. V was clipped by 4 bases and J by 9 bases; unmatched bases: 6. The CDR3 sequence: CASSPGGARELFF. The CDR3 bases are TGCGCCAGCAGCCCGGGGGGAGCTAGGGAGCTGTTTTTT.

This clonotype was detected many times. This chain connects TRBV12-3 or TRBV12-4 to TRBJ1-6; possibly TRBD1 for D (6 bases). This CDR3 spans 15 amino acids. Trimming left V 5 bases short and J 9 bases short, with 17 bases between. CDR3 protein: CASSRIQGLGSPLHF. In DNA form, the CDR3 reads TGTGCCAGCAGTCGCATACAGGGATTGGGTTCACCCCTCCACTTT.

This clonotype was recorded a few times. J is TRBJ1-1 and V is TRBV12-3 or TRBV12-4; D is perhaps TRBD1 (5 bases). CDR3 length equals 14 residues. With 2 bases removed from V and 4 bases from J, the gap between germline ends came to 11 bases. The CDR3 sequence is CASSLTGGRTEAFF. In DNA form, the CDR3 reads TGTGCCAGCAGTTTAACGGGGGGACGCACTGAAGCTTTCTTT.

This clonotype occurred many times. The chain recombines TRBV7-8 with TRBJ1-2, with D possibly TRBD1 on 5 matching bases. Trimming took 7 bases from V and 4 from J, leaving 16 bases between them. Germline CDR1 and CDR2: SGHVS and FQNEAQ. The CDR3 runs to 14 residues. The CDR3 spells CASTPRGGGYGYTF. The CDR3 nucleotides are TGTGCCAGCACCCCGAGGGGCGGGGGCTATGGCTACACCTTC.

This clonotype was counted at least ten times. The V and J genes are TRBV7-8 and TRBJ1-5; possibly TRBD1 for D (5 bases). The germline V and J ends were trimmed by 4 bases and 4 bases, with 11 bases remaining between them. This CDR3 has 14 residues. The germline CDR1 and CDR2 sequences are SGHVS and FQNEAQ. The CDR3 protein is CASSSQGGNQPQHF. CDR3 coding DNA: TGTGCCAGCAGCTCGCAGGGAGGTAATCAGCCCCAGCATTTT.

This clonotype was recorded at least ten times. This rearrangement joins TRBV11-1 to TRBJ1-2; 7 bases line up with TRBD1. Germline V gene lookup returns CDR1 SGHAT and CDR2 FQDESV (reference sequence). The CDR3 is 13 amino acids. The V gene end was trimmed by 5 bases and the J gene end by 2 bases; junction bases not matched to a gene: 2. The CDR3 DNA reads as TGTGCCAGCAGCCCGACAGGGAACTATGGCTACACCTTC. This gives the protein CASSPTGNYGYTF. The variable domain in full, with the rest retrieved from reference TRBV11-1 and TRBJ1-2, is EAEVAQSPRYKITEKSQAVAFWCDPISGHATLYWYRQILGQGPELLVQFQDESVVDDSQLPKDRFSAERLKGVDSTLKIQPAELGDSAMYLCASSPTGNYGYTFGSGTRLTVV.

This clonotype was seen many times. This chain joins TRBV29-1 and TRBJ2-1; TRBD1 aligns across 7 bases. Trimming took 7 bases from V and 9 from J; bases not matched to a gene: 12. The CDR3 is 13 amino acids. CDR1 SQVTM and CDR2 ANQGSEA come from the germline V gene. This chain's CDR3 is CSADSQGKGEQFF. The CDR3 nucleotides are TGCAGCGCAGATTCACAGGGGAAGGGTGAGCAGTTCTTC.

This clonotype showed up many times. J is TRBJ1-3 and V is TRBV15; D gene ambiguous. The CDR3 is 15 amino acids. The V end was cut by 0 bases, the J end by 0 bases, with 6 bases between. Germline values: CDR1 LNHNV, CDR2 YYDKDF (reference sequence). CDR3 bases: TGTGCCACCAGCAGAGATCTTGGCTCTGGAAACACCATATATTTT. It codes for CATSRDLGSGNTIYF. Combining the CDR3 with reference TRBV15 and TRBJ1-3 gives the whole variable domain DAMVIQNPRYQVTQFGKPVTLSCSQTLNHNVMYWYQQKSSQAPKLLFHYYDKDFNNEADTPDNFQSRRPNTSFCFLDIRSPGLGDTAMYLCATSRDLGSGNTIYFGEGSWLTVV.

This chain connects TRBV20-1 to TRBJ2-3; 10 nucleotides align to TRBD2. Losses at the gene ends were 3 bases for V and 4 bases for J; bases not matched to a gene: 7. CDR1 and CDR2 from the germline V gene are DFQATT and SNEGSKA (reference sequence). This CDR3 spans 15 amino acids. DNA of the CDR3: TGCAGTGCTAGGTTTGCTAGCGGGAGCGCAGATACGCAGTATTTT. Its protein product is CSARFASGSADTQYF.

Ten or more counts support this clonotype. The gene calls are TRBV24-1 and TRBJ1-5; TRBD1 might be the D (5 bases). Looked up from germline, CDR1 is KGHDR and CDR2 is SFDVKD. The CDR3 spans 13 residues. V shed 6 bases and J shed 6 bases, with 11 bases lying between them. CDR3 amino acids: CATSQWGGQPQHF. CDR3 coding DNA: TGTGCCACCAGTCAGTGGGGGGGTCAGCCCCAGCATTTT.

This clonotype ranks as medium-sized. The V and J genes are TRBV2 and TRBJ2-3; 8 bases agree with TRBD1. The CDR3 contains 15 residues. Unmatched junction bases numbered 10, after V lost 6 bases and J lost 5 bases. Germline V gives CDR1 SNHLY, CDR2 FYNNEI. The CDR3 DNA follows: TGTGCCAGCAGGGGGACTTCAGGGGGCGGAGATACGCAGTATTTT. Amino acid sequence: CASRGTSGGGDTQYF.

Ten or more counts support this clonotype. This chain links TRBV7-6 with TRBJ2-7; no clear D gene. The CDR3 extends over 12 amino acids. Germline CDR1 is SGHVS and CDR2 is FNYEAQ. V was pared by 5 bases and J by 2 bases, with 7 bases between. This CDR3 reads CASSPGAYEQYF. The CDR3 DNA is TGTGCCAGCAGCCCCGGAGCCTACGAGCAGTACTTC. Full variable domain (rest looked up from reference TRBV7-6 and TRBJ2-7): GAGVSQSPRYKVTKRGQDVALRCDPISGHVSLYWYRQALGQGPEFLTYFNYEAQQDKSGLPNDRFSAERPEGSISTLTIQRTEQRDSAMYRCASSPGAYEQYFGPGTRLTVT.

This clonotype appeared many times. V usage is TRBV6-1 and J usage is TRBJ1-2; D gene uncertain. Germline lookup yields CDR1 MNHNS and CDR2 SASEGT. Between the trimmed V and J ends, which lost 2 bases and 6 bases, there was a span of 13 bases. The length of the CDR3 is 14 residues. This CDR3 reads CASSEQKGKNGYTF. CDR3 coding DNA: TGTGCCAGCAGTGAACAAAAGGGAAAGAATGGCTACACCTTC.